Sequencing of this T cell receptor (beta chain) was carried out in a study of cytomegalovirus exposure and HLA in healthy donors. Overall study findings and caveats: In vitro assays verified that a few CMV-associated chains recognized CMV antigens specifically. Later on, a genetic analysis was performed. It linked a missense variant in DCLRE1C with V- and J-gene trimming of TCR beta. CMV serostatus was the sole immune exposure information available.

As to this clone: The antigen remains unidentified.

In the PCR, 60 Vbeta and 13 Jbeta primers were used. Sequencing used immunoSEQ multiplex PCR; TCRdb keeps in-frame clones, though not all of them. This table holds 55,000 to 65,000 clones, 89% found once. Nominal health characterized the donors when sampled, though unrecorded immune exposures were likely. The CDR3 length is 13 residues. The ends were cut back, 6 bases at V and 1 base at J, with 10 bases in the middle. Germline V gene sequence: CDR1 SGHNT, CDR2 YENEEA. The sequence was collected from a man aged 25 to 40 in good health and CMV-seropositive. The sequenced material came from PBMCs. V is TRBV11-3 and J is TRBJ2-7; the D is unclear. The CDR3 loop is CASRVGESYEQYF. DNA of the CDR3: TGTGCCAGCAGGGTCGGTGAATCCTACGAGCAGTACTTC.